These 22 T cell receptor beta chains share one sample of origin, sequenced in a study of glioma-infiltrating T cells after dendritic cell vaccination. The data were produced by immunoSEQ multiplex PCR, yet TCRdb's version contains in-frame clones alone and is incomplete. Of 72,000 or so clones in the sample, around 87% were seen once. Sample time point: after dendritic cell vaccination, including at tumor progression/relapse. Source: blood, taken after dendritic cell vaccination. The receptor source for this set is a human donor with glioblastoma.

The CDR3 region is CASSLETGLISYEQYF. In DNA, the CDR3 is TGCGCCAGCAGCTTGGAGACAGGGCTAATCTCCTACGAGCAGTACTTC. The chain joins TRBV5-1 to TRBJ2-7; 7 bases are a match to TRBD1. The CDR3 length is 16 residues. Per the germline V gene, CDR1 is SGHRS and CDR2 is YFSETQ. The V gene end was trimmed by 0 bases and the J gene end by 0 bases; junction bases not matched to a gene: 6.

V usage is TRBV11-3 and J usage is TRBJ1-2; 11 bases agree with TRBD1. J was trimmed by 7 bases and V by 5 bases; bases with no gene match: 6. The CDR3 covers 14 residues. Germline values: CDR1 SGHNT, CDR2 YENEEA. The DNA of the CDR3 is TGTGCCAGCAGCCGCGAGGACAGGGGGCCTGGCTACACCTTC. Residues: CASSREDRGPGYTF.

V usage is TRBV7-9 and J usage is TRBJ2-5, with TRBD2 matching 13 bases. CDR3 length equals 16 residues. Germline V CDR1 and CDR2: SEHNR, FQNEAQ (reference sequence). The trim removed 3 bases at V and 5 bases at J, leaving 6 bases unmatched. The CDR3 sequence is CASSFGLAGEGETQYF. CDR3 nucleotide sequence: TGTGCCAGCAGCTTTGGACTAGCGGGGGAGGGGGAGACCCAGTACTTC.

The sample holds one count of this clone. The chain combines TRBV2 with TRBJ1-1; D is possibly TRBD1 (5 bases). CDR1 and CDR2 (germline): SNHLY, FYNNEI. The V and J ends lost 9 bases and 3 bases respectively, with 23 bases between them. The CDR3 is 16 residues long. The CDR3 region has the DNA TGTGCCAGGGGGGGGGAGGTCCGGGGAGCAGACACTGAAGCTTTCTTT. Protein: CARGGEVRGADTEAFF.

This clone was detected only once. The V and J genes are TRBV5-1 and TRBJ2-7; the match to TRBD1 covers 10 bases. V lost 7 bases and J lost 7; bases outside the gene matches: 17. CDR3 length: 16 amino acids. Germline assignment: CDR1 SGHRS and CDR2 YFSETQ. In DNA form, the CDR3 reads TGCGCCAGCTCACCCAAGACCGGGACAGGGGTTTGGGAGCAGTACTTC. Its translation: CASSPKTGTGVWEQYF.

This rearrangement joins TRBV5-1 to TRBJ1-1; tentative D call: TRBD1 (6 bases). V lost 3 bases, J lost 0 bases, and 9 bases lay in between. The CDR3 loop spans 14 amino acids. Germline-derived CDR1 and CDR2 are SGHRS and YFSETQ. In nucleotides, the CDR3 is TGCGCCAGCAGCTCACAGGGTTTGAACACTGAAGCTTTCTTT. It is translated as CASSSQGLNTEAFF. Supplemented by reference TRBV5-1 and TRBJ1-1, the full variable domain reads KAGVTQTPRYLIKTRGQQVTLSCSPISGHRSVSWYQQTPGQGLQFLFEYFSETQRNKGNFPGRFSGRQFSNSRSEMNVSTLELGDSALYLCASSSQGLNTEAFFGQGTRLTVV.

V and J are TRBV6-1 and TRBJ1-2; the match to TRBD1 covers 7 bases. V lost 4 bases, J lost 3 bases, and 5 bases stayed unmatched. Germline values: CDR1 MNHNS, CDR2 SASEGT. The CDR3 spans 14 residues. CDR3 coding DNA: TGTGCCAGCAGTGCTCGCCAGGGGGACTATGGCTACACCTTC. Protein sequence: CASSARQGDYGYTF.

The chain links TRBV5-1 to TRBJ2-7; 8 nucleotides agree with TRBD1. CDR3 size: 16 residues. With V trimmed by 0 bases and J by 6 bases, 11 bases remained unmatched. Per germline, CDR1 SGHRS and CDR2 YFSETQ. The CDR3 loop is CASSLALPGQGGEQYF. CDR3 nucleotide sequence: TGCGCCAGCAGCTTGGCCCTACCCGGACAGGGCGGCGAGCAGTACTTC.

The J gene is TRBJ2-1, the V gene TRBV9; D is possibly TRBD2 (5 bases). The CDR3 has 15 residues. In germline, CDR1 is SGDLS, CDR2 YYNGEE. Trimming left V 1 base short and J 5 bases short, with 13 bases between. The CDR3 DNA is TGTGCCAGCAGCGTATTAAGCGGAAGTCACAATGAGCAGTTCTTC. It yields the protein CASSVLSGSHNEQFF. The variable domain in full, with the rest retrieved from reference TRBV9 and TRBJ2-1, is DSGVTQTPKHLITATGQRVTLRCSPRSGDLSVYWYQQSLDQGLQFLIQYYNGEERAKGNILERFSAQQFPDLHSELNLSSLELGDSALYFCASSVLSGSHNEQFFGPGTRLTVL.

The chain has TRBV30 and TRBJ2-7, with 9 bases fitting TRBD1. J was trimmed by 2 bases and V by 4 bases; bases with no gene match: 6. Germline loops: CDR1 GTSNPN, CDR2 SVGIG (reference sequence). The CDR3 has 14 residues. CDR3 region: CAWTTGQGPYEQYF. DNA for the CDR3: TGTGCCTGGACCACGGGACAGGGCCCCTACGAGCAGTACTTC. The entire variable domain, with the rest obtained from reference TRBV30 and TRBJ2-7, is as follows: SQTIHQWPATLVQPVGSPLSLECTVEGTSNPNLYWYRQAAGRGLQLLFYSVGIGQISSEVPQNLSASRPQDRQFILSSKKLLLSDSGFYLCAWTTGQGPYEQYFGPGTRLTVT.

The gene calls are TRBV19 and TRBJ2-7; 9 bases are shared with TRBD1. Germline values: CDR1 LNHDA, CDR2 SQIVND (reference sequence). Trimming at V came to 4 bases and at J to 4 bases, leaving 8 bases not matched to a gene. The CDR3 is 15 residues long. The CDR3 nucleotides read TGTGCCAGTAGTACCCTGCCGGGACAGGGTTACGAGCAGTACTTC. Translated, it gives CASSTLPGQGYEQYF.

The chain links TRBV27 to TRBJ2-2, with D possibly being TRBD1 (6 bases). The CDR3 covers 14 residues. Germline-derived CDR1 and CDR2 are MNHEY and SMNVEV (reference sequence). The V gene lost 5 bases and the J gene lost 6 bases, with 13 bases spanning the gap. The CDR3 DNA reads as TGTGCCAGCAGTCAAACAGGGTTCTCCGGGGAGCTGTTTTTT. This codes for CASSQTGFSGELFF.

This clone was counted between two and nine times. DNA of the CDR3: TGCGCCAGCAGCACTGGGGACAGGGGCATCGAGACCCAGTACTTC. The encoded protein is CASSTGDRGIETQYF. The chain combines TRBV5-1 with TRBJ2-5; TRBD1 agrees at 10 bases. Per the germline V gene, CDR1 is SGHRS and CDR2 is YFSETQ. The CDR3 runs to 15 residues. V lost 4 bases, J lost 5 bases, and 8 bases stayed unmatched.

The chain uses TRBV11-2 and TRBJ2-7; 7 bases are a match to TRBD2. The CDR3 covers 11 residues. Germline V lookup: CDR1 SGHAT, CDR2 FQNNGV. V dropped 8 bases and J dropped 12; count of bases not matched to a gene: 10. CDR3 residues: CASALERGAYF. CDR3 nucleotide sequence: TGTGCCAGCGCCTTGGAGCGGGGAGCGTACTTC. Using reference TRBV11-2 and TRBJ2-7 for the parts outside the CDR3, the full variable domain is EAGVAQSPRYKIIEKRQSVAFWCNPISGHATLYWYQQILGQGPKLLIQFQNNGVVDDSQLPKDRFSAERLKGVDSTLKIQPAKLEDSAVYLCASALERGAYFGPGTRLTVT.

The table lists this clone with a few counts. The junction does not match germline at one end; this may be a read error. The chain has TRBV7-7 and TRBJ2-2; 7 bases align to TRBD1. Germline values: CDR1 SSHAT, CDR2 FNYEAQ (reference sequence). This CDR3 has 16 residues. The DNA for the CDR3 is TGTGCTAGCAGCCACGGGACAGAAATGAACACCGGGGAGCTGTTTTTT. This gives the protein CASSHGTEMNTGELFF.

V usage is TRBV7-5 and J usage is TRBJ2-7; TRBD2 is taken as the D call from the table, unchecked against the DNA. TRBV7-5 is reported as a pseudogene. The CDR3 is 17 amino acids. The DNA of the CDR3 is TGTGTCAGAAGCCCCATACTAGCGGGGGGACCTTGCTACGAGCAGTACTTC. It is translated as CVRSPILAGGPCYEQYF.

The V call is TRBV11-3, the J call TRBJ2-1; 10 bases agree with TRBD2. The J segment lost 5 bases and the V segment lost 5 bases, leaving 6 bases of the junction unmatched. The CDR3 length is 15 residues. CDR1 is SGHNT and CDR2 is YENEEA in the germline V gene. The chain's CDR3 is CASSARLAGDNEQFF. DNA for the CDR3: TGTGCCAGCAGCGCGCGGCTAGCGGGAGACAATGAGCAGTTCTTC.

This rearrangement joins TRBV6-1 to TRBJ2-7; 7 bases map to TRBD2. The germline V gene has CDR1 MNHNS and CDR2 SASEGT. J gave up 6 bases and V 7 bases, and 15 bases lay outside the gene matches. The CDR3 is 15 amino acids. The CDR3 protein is CASTLSSGINFEQYF. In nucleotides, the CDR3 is TGTGCCAGCACCCTGTCCAGCGGGATCAACTTCGAGCAGTACTTC.

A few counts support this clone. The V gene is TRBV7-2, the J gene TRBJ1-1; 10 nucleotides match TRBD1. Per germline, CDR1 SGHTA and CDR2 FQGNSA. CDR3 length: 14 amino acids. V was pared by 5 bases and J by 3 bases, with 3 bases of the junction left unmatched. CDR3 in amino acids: CASSQDRGDTEAFF. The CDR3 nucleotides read TGTGCCAGCAGCCAGGACAGGGGGGACACTGAAGCTTTCTTT.

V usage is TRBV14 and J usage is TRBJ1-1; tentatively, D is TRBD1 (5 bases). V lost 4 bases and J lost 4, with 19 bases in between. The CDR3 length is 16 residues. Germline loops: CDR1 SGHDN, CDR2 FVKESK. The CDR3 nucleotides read TGTGCCAGCAGCCCTCGGGGAGGGGCATTCAGCACTGAAGCTTTCTTT. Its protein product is CASSPRGGAFSTEAFF.

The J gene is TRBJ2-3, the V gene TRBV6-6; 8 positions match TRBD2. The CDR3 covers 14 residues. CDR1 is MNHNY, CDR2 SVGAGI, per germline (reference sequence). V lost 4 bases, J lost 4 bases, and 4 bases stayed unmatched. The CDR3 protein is CASSFRGGPDTQYF. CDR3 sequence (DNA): TGTGCCAGCAGTTTTCGGGGGGGCCCAGATACGCAGTATTTT.

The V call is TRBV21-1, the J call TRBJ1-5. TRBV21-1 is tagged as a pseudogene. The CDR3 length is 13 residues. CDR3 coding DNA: TGTGCCAGCAGCGCTTCGGGTGGGCAGCCCCAGCATTTT. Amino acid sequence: CASSASGGQPQHF.